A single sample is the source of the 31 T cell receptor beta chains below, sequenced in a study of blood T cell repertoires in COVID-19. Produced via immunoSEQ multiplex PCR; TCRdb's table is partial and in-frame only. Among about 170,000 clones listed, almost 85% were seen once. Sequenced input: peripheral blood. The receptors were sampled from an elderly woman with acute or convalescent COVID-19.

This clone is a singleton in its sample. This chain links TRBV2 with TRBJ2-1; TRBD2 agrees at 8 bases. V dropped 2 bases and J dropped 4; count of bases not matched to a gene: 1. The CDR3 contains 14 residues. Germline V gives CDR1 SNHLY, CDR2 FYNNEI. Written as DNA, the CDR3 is TGTGCCAGCAGTGAAACGGGAGGGTACAATGAGCAGTTCTTC. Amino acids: CASSETGGYNEQFF.

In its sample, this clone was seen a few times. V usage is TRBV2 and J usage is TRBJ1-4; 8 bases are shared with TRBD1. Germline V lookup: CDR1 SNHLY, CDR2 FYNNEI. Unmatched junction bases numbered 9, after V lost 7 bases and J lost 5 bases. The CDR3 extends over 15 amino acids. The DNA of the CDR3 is TGTGCCAGCACCGGACAGGGCGGGGGAAATGAAAAACTGTTTTTT. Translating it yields CASTGQGGGNEKLFF.

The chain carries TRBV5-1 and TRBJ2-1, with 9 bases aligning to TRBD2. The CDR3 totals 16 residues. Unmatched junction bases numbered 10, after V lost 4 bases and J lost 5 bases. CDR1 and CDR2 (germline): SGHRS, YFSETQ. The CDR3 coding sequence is TGCGCCAGCAGCCCCCAGGCTAGCGGGACCCACAATGAGCAGTTCTTC. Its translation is CASSPQASGTHNEQFF.

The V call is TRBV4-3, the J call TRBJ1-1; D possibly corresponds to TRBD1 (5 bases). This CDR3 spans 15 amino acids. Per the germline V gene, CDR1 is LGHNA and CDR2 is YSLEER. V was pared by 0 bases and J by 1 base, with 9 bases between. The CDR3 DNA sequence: TGCGCCAGCAGCCAAGATGGGGCAGAGAACACTGAAGCTTTCTTT. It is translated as CASSQDGAENTEAFF.

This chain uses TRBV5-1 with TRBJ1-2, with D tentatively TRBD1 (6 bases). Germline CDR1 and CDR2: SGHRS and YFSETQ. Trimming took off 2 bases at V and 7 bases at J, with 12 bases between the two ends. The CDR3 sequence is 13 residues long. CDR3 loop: CASSFWQGFGYTF. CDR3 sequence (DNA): TGCGCCAGCAGCTTCTGGCAGGGGTTTGGCTACACCTTC.

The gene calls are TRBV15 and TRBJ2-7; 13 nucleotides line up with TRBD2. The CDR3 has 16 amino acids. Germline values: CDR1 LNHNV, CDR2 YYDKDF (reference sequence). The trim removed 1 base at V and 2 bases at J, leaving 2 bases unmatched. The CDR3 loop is CATSRGGTSGTYEQYF. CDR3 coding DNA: TGTGCCACCAGCAGAGGGGGGACTAGCGGGACCTACGAGCAGTACTTC. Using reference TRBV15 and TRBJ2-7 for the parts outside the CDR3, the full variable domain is DAMVIQNPRYQVTQFGKPVTLSCSQTLNHNVMYWYQQKSSQAPKLLFHYYDKDFNNEADTPDNFQSRRPNTSFCFLDIRSPGLGDTAMYLCATSRGGTSGTYEQYFGPGTRLTVT.

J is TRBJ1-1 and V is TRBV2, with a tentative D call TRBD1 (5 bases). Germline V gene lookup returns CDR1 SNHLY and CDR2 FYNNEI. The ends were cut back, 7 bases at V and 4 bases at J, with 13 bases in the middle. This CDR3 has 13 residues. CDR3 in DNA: TGTGCCAGCAATCTTCAGGGTCGCACTGAAGCTTTCTTT. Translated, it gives CASNLQGRTEAFF.

CDR3 region: CASSTYSTSKNEQFF. The CDR3 DNA sequence: TGTGCCAGCAGCACTTATTCTACCTCGAAGAATGAGCAGTTCTTC. This chain joins TRBV7-9 and TRBJ2-1; no reliable D call. The CDR3 covers 15 residues. In germline, CDR1 is SEHNR, CDR2 FQNEAQ (reference sequence). V shed 5 bases and J shed 7 bases, with 18 bases lying between them. Variable domain in full (rest from reference TRBV7-9 and TRBJ2-1): DTGVSQNPRHKITKRGQNVTFRCDPISEHNRLYWYRQTLGQGPEFLTYFQNEAQLEKSRLLSDRFSAERPKGSFSTLEIQRTEQGDSAMYLCASSTYSTSKNEQFFGPGTRLTVL.

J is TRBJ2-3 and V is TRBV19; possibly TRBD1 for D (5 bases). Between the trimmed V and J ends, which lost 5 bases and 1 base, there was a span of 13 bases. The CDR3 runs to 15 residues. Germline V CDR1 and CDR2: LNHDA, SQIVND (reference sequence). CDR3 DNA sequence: TGTGCCAGTAGTGTCCAGGAAGGGGGCACAGATACGCAGTATTTT. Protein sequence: CASSVQEGGTDTQYF.

CDR3 nucleotide sequence: TGTGCCAGAAGCGATGACAGGATGAACACTGAAGCTTTCTTT. Translated: CARSDDRMNTEAFF. The V call is TRBV5-3, the J call TRBJ1-1; weak D call: TRBD1 (6 bases). TRBV5-3 carries the ORF label, with uncertain function. CDR3 length: 14 amino acids. Trimming took 4 bases from V and 0 from J, leaving 10 bases between them.

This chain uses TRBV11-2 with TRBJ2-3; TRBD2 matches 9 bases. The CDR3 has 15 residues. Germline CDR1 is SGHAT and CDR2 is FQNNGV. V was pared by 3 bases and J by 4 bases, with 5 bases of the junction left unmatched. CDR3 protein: CASSLAGGKADTQYF. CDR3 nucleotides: TGTGCCAGCAGCTTGGCGGGAGGGAAAGCAGATACGCAGTATTTT.

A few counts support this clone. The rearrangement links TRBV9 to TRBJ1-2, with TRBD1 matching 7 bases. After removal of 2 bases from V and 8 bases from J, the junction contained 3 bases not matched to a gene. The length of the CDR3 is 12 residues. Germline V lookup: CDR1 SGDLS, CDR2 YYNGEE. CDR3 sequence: CASSVQGVGYTF. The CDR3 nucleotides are TGTGCCAGCAGCGTCCAGGGGGTCGGCTACACCTTC. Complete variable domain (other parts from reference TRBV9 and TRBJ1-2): DSGVTQTPKHLITATGQRVTLRCSPRSGDLSVYWYQQSLDQGLQFLIQYYNGEERAKGNILERFSAQQFPDLHSELNLSSLELGDSALYFCASSVQGVGYTFGSGTRLTVV.

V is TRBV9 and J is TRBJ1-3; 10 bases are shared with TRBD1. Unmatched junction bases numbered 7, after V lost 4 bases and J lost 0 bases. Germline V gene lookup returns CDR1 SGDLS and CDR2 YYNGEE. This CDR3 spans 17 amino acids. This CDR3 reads CASSIGQGGFSGNTIYF. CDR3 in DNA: TGTGCCAGCAGCATTGGACAGGGGGGATTCTCTGGAAACACCATATATTTT.

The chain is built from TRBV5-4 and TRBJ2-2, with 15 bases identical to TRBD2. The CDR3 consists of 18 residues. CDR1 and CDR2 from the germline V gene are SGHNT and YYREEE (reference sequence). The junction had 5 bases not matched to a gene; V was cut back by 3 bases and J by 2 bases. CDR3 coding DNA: TGTGCCAGCAGCTCCGGGACTAGCGGGAGGACCAACACCGGGGAGCTGTTTTTT. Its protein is CASSSGTSGRTNTGELFF.

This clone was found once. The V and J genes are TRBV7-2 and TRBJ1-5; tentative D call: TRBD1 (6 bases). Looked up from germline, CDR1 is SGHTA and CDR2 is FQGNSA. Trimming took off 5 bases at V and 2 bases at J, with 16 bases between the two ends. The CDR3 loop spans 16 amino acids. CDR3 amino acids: CASSPTGWGGNQPQHF. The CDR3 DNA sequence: TGTGCCAGCAGCCCAACAGGGTGGGGCGGCAATCAGCCCCAGCATTTT.

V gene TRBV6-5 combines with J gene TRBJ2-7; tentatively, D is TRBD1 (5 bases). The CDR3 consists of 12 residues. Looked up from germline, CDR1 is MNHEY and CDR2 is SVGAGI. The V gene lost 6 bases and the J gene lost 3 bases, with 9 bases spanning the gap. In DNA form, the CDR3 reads TGTGCCAGCAGGTCAGGGCTCTACGAGCAGTACTTC. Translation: CASRSGLYEQYF.

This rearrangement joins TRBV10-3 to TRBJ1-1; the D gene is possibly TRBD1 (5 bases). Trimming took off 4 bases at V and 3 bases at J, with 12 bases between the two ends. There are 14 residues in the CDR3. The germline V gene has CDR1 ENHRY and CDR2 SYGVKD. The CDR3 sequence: CAISVKGFDTEAFF. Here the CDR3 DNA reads TGTGCCATCAGTGTTAAGGGGTTCGACACTGAAGCTTTCTTT.

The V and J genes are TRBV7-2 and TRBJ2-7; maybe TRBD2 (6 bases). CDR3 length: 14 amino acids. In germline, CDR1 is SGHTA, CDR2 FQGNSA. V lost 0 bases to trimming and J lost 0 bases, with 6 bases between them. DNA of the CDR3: TGTGCCAGCAGCTTAGCCGGGAGCTCCTACGAGCAGTACTTC. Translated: CASSLAGSSYEQYF.

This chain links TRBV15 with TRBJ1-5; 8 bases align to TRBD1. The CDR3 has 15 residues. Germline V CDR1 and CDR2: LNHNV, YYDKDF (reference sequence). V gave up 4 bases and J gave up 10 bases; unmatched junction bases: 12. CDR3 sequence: CATSKDRVPLTPQHF. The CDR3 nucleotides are TGTGCCACCAGCAAGGACAGGGTACCTTTAACACCCCAGCATTTT.

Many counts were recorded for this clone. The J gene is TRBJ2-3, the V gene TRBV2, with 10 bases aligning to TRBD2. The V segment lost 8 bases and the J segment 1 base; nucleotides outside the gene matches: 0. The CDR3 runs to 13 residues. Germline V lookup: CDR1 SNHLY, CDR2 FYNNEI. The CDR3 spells CASLAGGTDTQYF. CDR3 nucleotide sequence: TGTGCCAGCCTAGCGGGGGGCACAGATACGCAGTATTTT. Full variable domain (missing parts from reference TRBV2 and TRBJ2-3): EPEVTQTPSHQVTQMGQEVILRCVPISNHLYFYWYRQILGQKVEFLVSFYNNEISEKSEIFDDQFSVERPDGSNFTLKIRSTKLEDSAMYFCASLAGGTDTQYFGPGTRLTVL.

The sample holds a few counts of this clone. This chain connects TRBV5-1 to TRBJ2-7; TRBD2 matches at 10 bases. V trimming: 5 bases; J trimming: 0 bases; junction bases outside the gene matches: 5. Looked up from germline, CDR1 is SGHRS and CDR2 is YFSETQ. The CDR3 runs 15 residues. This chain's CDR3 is CASRPLAGSSYEQYF. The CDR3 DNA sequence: TGCGCCAGCAGACCACTAGCGGGGAGCTCCTACGAGCAGTACTTC.

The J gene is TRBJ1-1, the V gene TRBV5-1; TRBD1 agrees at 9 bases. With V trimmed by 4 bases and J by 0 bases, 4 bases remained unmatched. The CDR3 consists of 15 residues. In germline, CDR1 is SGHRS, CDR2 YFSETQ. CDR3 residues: CASSGTGRVNTEAFF. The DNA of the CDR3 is TGCGCCAGCAGCGGGACAGGGCGGGTGAACACTGAAGCTTTCTTT.

The CDR3 DNA is TGCAGCGTTGATCGGGGACAGGGCACAGATACGCAGTATTTT. This encodes CSVDRGQGTDTQYF. The chain employs TRBV29-1 and TRBJ2-3, with 8 bases identical to TRBD1. Germline loops: CDR1 SQVTM, CDR2 ANQGSEA. The V gene end was trimmed by 3 bases and the J gene end by 1 base; junction bases not matched to a gene: 3. The CDR3 runs 14 residues.

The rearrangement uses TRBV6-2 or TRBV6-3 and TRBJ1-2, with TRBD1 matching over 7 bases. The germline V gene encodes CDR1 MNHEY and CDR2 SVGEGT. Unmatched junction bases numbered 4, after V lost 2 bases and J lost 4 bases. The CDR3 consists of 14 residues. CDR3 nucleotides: TGTGCCAGCAGTTACGGGACAGCAGCCTATGGCTACACCTTC. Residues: CASSYGTAAYGYTF.

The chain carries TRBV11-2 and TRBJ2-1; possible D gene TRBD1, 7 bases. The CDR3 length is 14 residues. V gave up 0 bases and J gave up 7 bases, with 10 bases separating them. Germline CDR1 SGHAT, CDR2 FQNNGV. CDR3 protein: CASSLEPGGNEQFF. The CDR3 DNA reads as TGTGCCAGCAGCTTAGAGCCAGGGGGGAATGAGCAGTTCTTC.

DNA for the CDR3: TGTGCCAGCAGAAGGGACACCTACGAGCAGTACTTC. It codes for CASRRDTYEQYF. The V and J genes are TRBV28 and TRBJ2-7; D might be TRBD1 (6 bases). The CDR3 sequence is 12 residues long. V was trimmed by 6 bases and J by 2 bases, leaving 8 bases between them. Germline V gene lookup returns CDR1 MDHEN and CDR2 SYDVKM. The variable domain in full, completed from reference TRBV28 and TRBJ2-7, reads DVKVTQSSRYLVKRTGEKVFLECVQDMDHENMFWYRQDPGLGLRLIYFSYDVKMKEKGDIPEGYSVSREKKERFSLILESASTNQTSMYLCASRRDTYEQYFGPGTRLTVT.

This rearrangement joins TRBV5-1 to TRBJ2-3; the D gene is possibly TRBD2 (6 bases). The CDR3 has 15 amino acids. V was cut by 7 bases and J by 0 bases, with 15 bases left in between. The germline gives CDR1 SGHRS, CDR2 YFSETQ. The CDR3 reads CASSLAPISTDTQYF. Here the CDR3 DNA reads TGCGCCAGCTCTCTAGCGCCTATTAGCACAGATACGCAGTATTTT.

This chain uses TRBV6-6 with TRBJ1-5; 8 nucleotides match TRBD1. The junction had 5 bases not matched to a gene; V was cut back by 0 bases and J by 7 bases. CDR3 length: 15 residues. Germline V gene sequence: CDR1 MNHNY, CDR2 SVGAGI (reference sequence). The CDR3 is CASSYSTTGEQPQHF. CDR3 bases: TGTGCCAGCAGTTACTCCACGACAGGGGAACAGCCCCAGCATTTT.

The CDR3 nucleotides are TGTGCCAGCAGATTGGGACAGGGTGTCCACGAGCAGTACTTC. This sequence encodes CASRLGQGVHEQYF. The V gene is TRBV6-5, the J gene TRBJ2-7, with TRBD1 identical over 9 bases. The length of the CDR3 is 14 residues. Germline CDR1 reads MNHEY; CDR2 reads SVGAGI. Germline trimming cut 6 bases from V and 5 bases from J; bases unmatched to any gene: 8.

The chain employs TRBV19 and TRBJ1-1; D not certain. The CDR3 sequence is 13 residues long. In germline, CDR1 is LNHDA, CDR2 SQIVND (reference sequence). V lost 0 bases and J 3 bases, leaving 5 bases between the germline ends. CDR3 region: CASSIDFDTEAFF. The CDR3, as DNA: TGTGCCAGTAGTATAGATTTCGACACTGAAGCTTTCTTT.

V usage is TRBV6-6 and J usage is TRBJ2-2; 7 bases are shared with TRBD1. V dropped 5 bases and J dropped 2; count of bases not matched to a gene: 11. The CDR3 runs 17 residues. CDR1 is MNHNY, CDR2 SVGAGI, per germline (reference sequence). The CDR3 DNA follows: TGTGCCAGCAGTCCGGATCCCGGGACAGTTAACACCGGGGAGCTGTTTTTT. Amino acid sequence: CASSPDPGTVNTGELFF.